The 13 T cell receptor beta chains in this list originate from one sample, sequenced in a study of cytomegalovirus exposure and HLA in healthy donors. Sequencing used immunoSEQ multiplex PCR; TCRdb keeps in-frame clones, though not all of them. The sample includes about 64,000 clones, 85% to 90% seen only once; the top ten take around 1.5%. Sequencing was performed on PBMCs. These receptors originate from a woman between 18 and 30 years old in good health and CMV-seronegative.

This clone has just one count. The gene calls are TRBV5-1 and TRBJ2-1, with 9 bases lining up with TRBD2. The CDR3 has 15 amino acids. V was clipped by 4 bases and J by 2 bases; unmatched bases: 4. The V gene's germline CDR1 is SGHRS and CDR2 YFSETQ. CDR3 in amino acids: CASSETSGTYNEQFF. CDR3 in DNA: TGCGCCAGCAGCGAGACTAGCGGTACCTACAATGAGCAGTTCTTC.

This chain joins TRBV29-1 and TRBJ2-1; tentative D call: TRBD2 (5 bases). Germline V gives CDR1 SQVTM, CDR2 ANQGSEA. The CDR3 loop spans 14 amino acids. Trimming took 0 bases from V and 2 from J, leaving 8 bases between them. Written as DNA, the CDR3 is TGCAGCGTTGAAGATCTCGGGGCCTACAATGAGCAGTTCTTC. Translated, it gives CSVEDLGAYNEQFF.

The rearrangement links TRBV7-8 to TRBJ2-7; 7 bases map to TRBD2. Trimming removed 4 bases from V and 2 bases from J; junction bases left unmatched: 5. The germline V gene has CDR1 SGHVS and CDR2 FQNEAQ. There are 14 residues in the CDR3. Written as DNA, the CDR3 is TGTGCCAGCAGCTCCACGGGGGGAGCCTACGAGCAGTACTTC. Its translation is CASSSTGGAYEQYF.

V is TRBV11-3 and J is TRBJ2-3, with 9 bases matching TRBD2. This CDR3 spans 16 amino acids. The J segment lost 4 bases and the V segment lost 1 base, leaving 6 bases of the junction unmatched. Germline CDR1 SGHNT, CDR2 YENEEA. The CDR3 protein is CASSLARGRASDTQYF. The CDR3 DNA sequence: TGTGCCAGCAGCTTAGCACGCGGGAGGGCCTCAGATACGCAGTATTTT.

The chain is built from TRBV19 and TRBJ2-5; 7 positions agree with TRBD1. CDR3 length: 14 amino acids. Per germline, CDR1 LNHDA and CDR2 SQIVND (reference sequence). Trimming removed 5 bases from V and 2 bases from J; junction bases left unmatched: 5. The CDR3 reads CASSRGRGQETQYF. The CDR3 DNA reads as TGTGCCAGTAGTCGGGGCAGGGGGCAAGAGACCCAGTACTTC.

The chain carries TRBV19 and TRBJ2-7; 7 positions agree with TRBD1. J lost 3 bases, V lost 3 bases, and 5 bases had no gene match. From germline, CDR1 is LNHDA and CDR2 SQIVND (reference sequence). CDR3 length: 14 residues. For the CDR3, the DNA is TGTGCCAGTAGTATTACTAGGGACAGCTACGAGCAGTACTTC. Its protein product is CASSITRDSYEQYF.

This chain joins TRBV7-8 and TRBJ2-3; the D gene is possibly TRBD2 (5 bases). The germline V gene encodes CDR1 SGHVS and CDR2 FQNEAQ. V was clipped by 1 base and J by 2 bases, with 19 bases between them. The CDR3 is made up of 18 amino acids. The CDR3 DNA follows: TGTGCCAGCAGCTTAGATCGGTGGACCGGGGTTAACACAGATACGCAGTATTTT. It specifies CASSLDRWTGVNTDTQYF.

J is TRBJ2-1 and V is TRBV4-2; TRBD2 matches 7 bases. The CDR3 is 20 residues long. Germline trimming cut 3 bases from V and 0 bases from J; bases unmatched to any gene: 17. CDR1 LGHNA and CDR2 YNFKEQ come from the germline V gene. The DNA of the CDR3 is TGTGCCAGCAGCCACCCCCAGGGAGTAGCGGGCCTTTCCTCCTACAATGAGCAGTTCTTC. It translates to CASSHPQGVAGLSSYNEQFF.

The table lists this clone with a few counts. CDR3 residues: CASSKESVPHYEQYF. DNA for the CDR3: TGTGCCAGCAGCAAAGAATCAGTGCCCCACTACGAGCAGTACTTC. The chain recombines TRBV21-1 with TRBJ2-7; no check of the table's D call, TRBD1, against the DNA was made. TRBV21-1 is marked as a pseudogene. The CDR3 extends over 15 amino acids.

The V and J genes are TRBV10-3 and TRBJ2-5; weak D call: TRBD1 (5 bases). The V gene lost 8 bases and the J gene lost 4 bases, with 11 bases spanning the gap. The CDR3 covers 12 residues. Germline V gene lookup returns CDR1 ENHRY and CDR2 SYGVKD. CDR3 DNA sequence: TGTGCCATCGCAGGGTTGGGAGAGACCCAGTACTTC. It is translated as CAIAGLGETQYF.

The chain joins TRBV7-2 to TRBJ2-5; 8 bases match TRBD2. CDR1 is SGHTA, CDR2 FQGNSA, per germline. The CDR3 sequence is 15 residues long. J was trimmed by 3 bases and V by 1 base; bases with no gene match: 4. For the CDR3, the DNA is TGTGCCAGCAGCTTAGTTTTCGGGAGGGAAGAGACCCAGTACTTC. It is translated as CASSLVFGREETQYF. The variable domain in full, with the rest retrieved from reference TRBV7-2 and TRBJ2-5, is GAGVSQSPSNKVTEKGKDVELRCDPISGHTALYWYRQSLGQGLEFLIYFQGNSAPDKSGLPSDRFSAERTGGSVSTLTIQRTQQEDSAVYLCASSLVFGREETQYFGPGTRLLVL.

In its sample, this clone was seen a few times. The V call is TRBV7-3, the J call TRBJ1-5, with D perhaps matching TRBD1 (6 bases). Trimming took 6 bases from V and 5 from J, leaving 23 bases between them. Germline V gives CDR1 SGHTA, CDR2 FQGTGA. There are 17 residues in the CDR3. In DNA, the CDR3 is TGTGCCAGCAGTCGAGGTCCCGGGACACCGCCTTATCAGCCCCAGCATTTT. It yields the protein CASSRGPGTPPYQPQHF.

This chain connects TRBV9 to TRBJ1-3, with a weak D call TRBD1 (5 bases). Trimming pared 3 bases from V and 0 bases from J, leaving 10 bases between. Germline V gene lookup returns CDR1 SGDLS and CDR2 YYNGEE. CDR3 length: 15 residues. The CDR3 is CASSGLTVSGNTIYF. In nucleotides, the CDR3 is TGTGCCAGCAGCGGACTGACAGTCTCTGGAAACACCATATATTTT.